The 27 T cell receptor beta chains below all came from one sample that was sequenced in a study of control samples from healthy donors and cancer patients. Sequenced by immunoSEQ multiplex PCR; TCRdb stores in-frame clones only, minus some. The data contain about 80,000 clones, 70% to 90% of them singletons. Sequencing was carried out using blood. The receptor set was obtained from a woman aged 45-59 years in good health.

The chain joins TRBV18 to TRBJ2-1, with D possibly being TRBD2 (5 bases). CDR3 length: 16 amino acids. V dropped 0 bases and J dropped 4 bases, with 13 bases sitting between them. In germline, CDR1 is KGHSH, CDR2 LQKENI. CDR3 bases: TGTGCCAGCTCACCACCGGGGAAAAGCGGTTACAATGAGCAGTTCTTC. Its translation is CASSPPGKSGYNEQFF. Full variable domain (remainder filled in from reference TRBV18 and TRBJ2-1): NAGVMQNPRHLVRRRGQEARLRCSPMKGHSHVYWYRQLPEEGLKFMVYLQKENIIDESGMPKERFSAEFPKEGPSILRIQQVVRGDSAAYFCASSPPGKSGYNEQFFGPGTRLTVL.

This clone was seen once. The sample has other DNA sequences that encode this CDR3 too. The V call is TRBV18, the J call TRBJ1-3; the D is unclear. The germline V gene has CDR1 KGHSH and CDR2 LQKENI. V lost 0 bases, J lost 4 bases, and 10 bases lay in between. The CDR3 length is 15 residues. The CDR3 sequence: CASSPPTLRGNTIYF. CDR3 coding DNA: TGTGCCAGCTCACCACCGACGCTCCGGGGAAACACCATATATTTT.

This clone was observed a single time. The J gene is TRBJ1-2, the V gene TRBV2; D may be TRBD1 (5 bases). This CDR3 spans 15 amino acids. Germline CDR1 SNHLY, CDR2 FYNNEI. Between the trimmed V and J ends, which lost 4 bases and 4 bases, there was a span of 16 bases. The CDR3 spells CASSVLAWDLYGYTF. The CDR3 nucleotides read TGTGCCAGCAGTGTTCTAGCATGGGACCTCTATGGCTACACCTTC.

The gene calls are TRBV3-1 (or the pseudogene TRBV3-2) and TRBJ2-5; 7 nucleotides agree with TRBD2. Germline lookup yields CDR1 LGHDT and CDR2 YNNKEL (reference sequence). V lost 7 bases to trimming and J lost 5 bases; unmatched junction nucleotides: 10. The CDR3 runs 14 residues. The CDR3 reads CASKDGGSGETQYF. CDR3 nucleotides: TGTGCCAGCAAGGACGGGGGGAGTGGGGAGACCCAGTACTTC.

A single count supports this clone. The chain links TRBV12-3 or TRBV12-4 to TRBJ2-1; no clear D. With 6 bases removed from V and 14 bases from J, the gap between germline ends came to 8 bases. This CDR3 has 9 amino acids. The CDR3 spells CASRNKKFF. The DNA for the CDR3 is TGTGCCAGCAGGAATAAGAAGTTCTTC.

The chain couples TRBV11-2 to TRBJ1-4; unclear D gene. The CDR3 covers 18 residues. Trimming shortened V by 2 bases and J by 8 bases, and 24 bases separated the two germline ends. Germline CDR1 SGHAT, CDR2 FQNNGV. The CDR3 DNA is TGTGCCAGCAGCTTACGGGGTCAGAAGCTCAGCTACGGGGAAAAACTGTTTTTT. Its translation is CASSLRGQKLSYGEKLFF. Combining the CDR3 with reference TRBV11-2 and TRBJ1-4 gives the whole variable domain EAGVAQSPRYKIIEKRQSVAFWCNPISGHATLYWYQQILGQGPKLLIQFQNNGVVDDSQLPKDRFSAERLKGVDSTLKIQPAKLEDSAVYLCASSLRGQKLSYGEKLFFGSGTQLSVL.

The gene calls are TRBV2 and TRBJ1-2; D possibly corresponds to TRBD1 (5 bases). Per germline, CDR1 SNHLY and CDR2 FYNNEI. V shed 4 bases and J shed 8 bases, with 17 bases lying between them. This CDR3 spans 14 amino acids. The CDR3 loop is CASSVPPPGDGYTF. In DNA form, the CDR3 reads TGTGCCAGCAGTGTCCCCCCCCCGGGGGACGGCTACACCTTC.

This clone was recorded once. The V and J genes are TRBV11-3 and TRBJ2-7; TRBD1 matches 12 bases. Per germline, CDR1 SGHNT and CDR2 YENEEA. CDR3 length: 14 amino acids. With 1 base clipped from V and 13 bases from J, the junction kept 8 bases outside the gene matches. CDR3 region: CASSLGRDRGPSYF. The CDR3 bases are TGTGCCAGCAGCTTAGGCCGGGACAGGGGGCCCTCTTACTTC.

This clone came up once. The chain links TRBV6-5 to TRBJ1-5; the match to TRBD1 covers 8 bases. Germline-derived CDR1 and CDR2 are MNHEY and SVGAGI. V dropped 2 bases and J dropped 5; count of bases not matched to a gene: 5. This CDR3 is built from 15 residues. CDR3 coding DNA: TGTGCCAGCAGTTACACCGGACAGGGTGATCAGCCCCAGCATTTT. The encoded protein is CASSYTGQGDQPQHF.

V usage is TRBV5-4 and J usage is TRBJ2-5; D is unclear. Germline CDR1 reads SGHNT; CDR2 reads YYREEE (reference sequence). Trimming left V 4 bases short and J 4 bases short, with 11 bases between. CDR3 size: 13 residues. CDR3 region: CASSQHAVETQYF. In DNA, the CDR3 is TGTGCCAGCAGCCAGCACGCGGTAGAGACCCAGTACTTC.

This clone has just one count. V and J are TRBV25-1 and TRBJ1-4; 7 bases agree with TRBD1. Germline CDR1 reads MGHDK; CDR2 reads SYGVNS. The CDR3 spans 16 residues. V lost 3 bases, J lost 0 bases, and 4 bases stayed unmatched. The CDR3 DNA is TGTGCCAGCAGTGATGCAACAGGGGCAACTAATGAAAAACTGTTTTTT. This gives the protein CASSDATGATNEKLFF.

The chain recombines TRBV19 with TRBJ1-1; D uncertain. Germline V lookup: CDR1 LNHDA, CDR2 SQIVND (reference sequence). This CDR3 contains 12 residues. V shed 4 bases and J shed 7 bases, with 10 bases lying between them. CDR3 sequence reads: CASSTEESEAFF. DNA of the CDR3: TGTGCCAGTAGTACGGAGGAGAGTGAAGCTTTCTTT.

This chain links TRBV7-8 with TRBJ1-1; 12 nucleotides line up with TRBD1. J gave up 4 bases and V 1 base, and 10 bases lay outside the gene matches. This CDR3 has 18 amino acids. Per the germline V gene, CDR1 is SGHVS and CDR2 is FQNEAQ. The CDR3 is CASSLEGTGGGWSTEAFF. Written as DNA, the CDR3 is TGTGCCAGCAGCTTAGAGGGGACAGGGGGCGGTTGGAGCACTGAAGCTTTCTTT.

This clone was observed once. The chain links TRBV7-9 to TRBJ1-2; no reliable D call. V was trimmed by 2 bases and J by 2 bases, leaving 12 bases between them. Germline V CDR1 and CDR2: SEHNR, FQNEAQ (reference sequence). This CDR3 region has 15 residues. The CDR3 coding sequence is TGTGCCAGCAGCTTACCACTTCCGAGGAACTATGGCTACACCTTC. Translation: CASSLPLPRNYGYTF.

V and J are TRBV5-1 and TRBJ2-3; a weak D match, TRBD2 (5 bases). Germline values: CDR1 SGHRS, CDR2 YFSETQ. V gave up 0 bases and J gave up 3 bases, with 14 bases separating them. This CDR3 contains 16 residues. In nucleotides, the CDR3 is TGCGCCAGCAGCTTGGGAGGGTTTTCTTATACAGATACGCAGTATTTT. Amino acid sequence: CASSLGGFSYTDTQYF.

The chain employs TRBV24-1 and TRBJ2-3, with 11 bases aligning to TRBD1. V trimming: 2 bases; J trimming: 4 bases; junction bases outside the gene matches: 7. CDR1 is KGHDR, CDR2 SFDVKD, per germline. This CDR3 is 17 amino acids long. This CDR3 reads CATSDSRTGGIADTQYF. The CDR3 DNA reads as TGTGCCACCAGTGATTCCCGGACAGGGGGCATAGCAGATACGCAGTATTTT.

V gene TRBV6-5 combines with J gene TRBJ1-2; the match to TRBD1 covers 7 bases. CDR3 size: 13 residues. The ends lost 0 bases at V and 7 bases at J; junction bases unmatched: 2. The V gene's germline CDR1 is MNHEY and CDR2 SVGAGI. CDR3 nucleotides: TGTGCCAGCAGTTACTCAAGGGGGCTTGGCTACACCTTC. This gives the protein CASSYSRGLGYTF.

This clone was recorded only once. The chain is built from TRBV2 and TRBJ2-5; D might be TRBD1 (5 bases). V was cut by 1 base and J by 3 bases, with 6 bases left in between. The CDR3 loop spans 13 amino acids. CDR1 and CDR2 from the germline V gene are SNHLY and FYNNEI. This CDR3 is CASSEDRKETQYF. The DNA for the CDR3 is TGTGCCAGCAGTGAAGACAGGAAAGAGACCCAGTACTTC.

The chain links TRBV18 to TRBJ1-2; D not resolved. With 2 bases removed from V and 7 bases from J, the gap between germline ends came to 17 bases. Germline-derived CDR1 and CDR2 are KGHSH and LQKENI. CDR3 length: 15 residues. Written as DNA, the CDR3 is TGTGCCAGCTCACCATCGGGTGAGGCTGTTACTGGCTACACCTTC. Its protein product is CASSPSGEAVTGYTF.

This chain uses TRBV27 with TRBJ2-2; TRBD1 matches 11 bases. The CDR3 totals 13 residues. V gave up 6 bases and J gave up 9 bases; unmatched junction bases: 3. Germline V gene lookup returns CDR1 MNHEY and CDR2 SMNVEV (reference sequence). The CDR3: CASRGQGGRELFF. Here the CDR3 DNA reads TGTGCCAGCAGGGGACAGGGGGGTAGGGAGCTGTTTTTT.

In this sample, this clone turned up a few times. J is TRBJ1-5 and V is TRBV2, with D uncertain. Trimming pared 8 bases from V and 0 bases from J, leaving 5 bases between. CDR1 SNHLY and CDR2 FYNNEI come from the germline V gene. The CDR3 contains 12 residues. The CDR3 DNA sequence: TGTGCCAGCGCGGCTAGCAATCAGCCCCAGCATTTT. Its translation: CASAASNQPQHF.

CDR3 in amino acids: CASSFGGQPQHF. CDR3 sequence (DNA): TGTGCCAGCAGCTTCGGAGGTCAGCCCCAGCATTTT. This chain connects TRBV7-2 to TRBJ1-5; D uncertain. The germline V gene encodes CDR1 SGHTA and CDR2 FQGNSA. The V and J ends lost 3 bases and 6 bases respectively, with 6 bases between them. The CDR3 runs to 12 residues.

This chain's CDR3 is CATEDRGHTGELFF. DNA of the CDR3: TGTGCCACGGAAGACAGGGGACACACCGGGGAGCTGTTTTTT. The J gene is TRBJ2-2, the V gene TRBV24-1, with 8 bases lining up with TRBD1. After removal of 10 bases from V and 3 bases from J, the junction contained 6 bases not matched to a gene. There are 14 residues in the CDR3. Germline V gives CDR1 KGHDR, CDR2 SFDVKD.

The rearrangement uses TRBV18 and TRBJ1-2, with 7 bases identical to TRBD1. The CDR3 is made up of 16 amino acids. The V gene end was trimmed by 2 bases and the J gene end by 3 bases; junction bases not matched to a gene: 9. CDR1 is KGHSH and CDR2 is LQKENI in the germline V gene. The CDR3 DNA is TGTGCCAGCTCACCAGGAATGACAACAGGGGACTATGGCTACACCTTC. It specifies CASSPGMTTGDYGYTF.

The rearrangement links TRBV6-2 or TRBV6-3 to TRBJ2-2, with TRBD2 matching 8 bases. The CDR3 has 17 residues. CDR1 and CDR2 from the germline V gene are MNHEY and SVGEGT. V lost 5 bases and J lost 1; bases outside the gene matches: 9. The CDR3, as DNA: TGTGCCAGCAGTAGGCCGAACGGGGGGGAGAACACCGGGGAGCTGTTTTTT. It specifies CASSRPNGGENTGELFF.

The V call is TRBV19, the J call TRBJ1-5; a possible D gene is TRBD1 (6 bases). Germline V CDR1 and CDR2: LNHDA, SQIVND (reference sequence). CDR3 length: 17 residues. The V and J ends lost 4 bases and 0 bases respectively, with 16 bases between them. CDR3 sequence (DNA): TGTGCCAGTAGTAAGGACAGTGGCAGCCATAGCAATCAGCCCCAGCATTTT. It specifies CASSKDSGSHSNQPQHF.

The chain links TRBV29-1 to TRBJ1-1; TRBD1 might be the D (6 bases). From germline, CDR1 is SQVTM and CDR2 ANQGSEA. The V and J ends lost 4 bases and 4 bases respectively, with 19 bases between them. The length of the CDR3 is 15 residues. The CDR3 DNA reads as TGCAGCGTTGCGGCAGGGGCAATGTCGGGCACTGAAGCTTTCTTT. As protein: CSVAAGAMSGTEAFF.